This is a list of T cell receptor beta chains from one sample in a study of CD8 T cells in Susac syndrome. Each CDR3 protein is one row after TCRdb ran MiXCR on the immunoSEQ multiplex PCR reads. The table records fewer than 90,000 distinct CDR3 sequences, approximately 93% of them present only once. Sequencing was done on a sample of CD8+ T cells from PBMCs. Every receptor here comes from a human donor with Susac syndrome. Each CDR3 is given with its conserved first and last residue. Each record gives: CDR3 length, J gene, D gene, V gene, CDR3 DNA, CDR3 protein. D genes are given only for firm matches.

>14|TRBJ2-2|.|TRBV27
TGTGCCAGCAGTCCGACATATGGCACCGGGGAGCTGTTTTTT
CASSPTYGTGELFF
>14|TRBJ2-1|.|TRBV5-1
TGCGCCAGCAGCTTGAGGGAGGTAGGGAATGAGCAGTTCTTC
CASSLREVGNEQFF
>15|TRBJ2-1|.|TRBV6-2/TRBV6-3
TGTGCCAGCAGGAGCCTGCTCACCCCCTACAATGAGCAGTTCTTC
CASRSLLTPYNEQFF
>17|TRBJ2-6|.|TRBV2
TGTGCCAGCAGTGAGGACAGAACCAAATCTGGGGCCAACGTCCTGACTTTC
CASSEDRTKSGANVLTF
>14|TRBJ1-1|.|TRBV4-3
TGCGCCAGCAGCCAAGATCAAGGGGGGACTGAAGCTTTCTTT
CASSQDQGGTEAFF
>15|TRBJ2-1|TRBD2|TRBV9
TGTGCCAGCAGCGTAGACGTAGCGGGAGTGGATGAGCAGTTCTTC
CASSVDVAGVDEQFF
>16|TRBJ2-1|TRBD2|TRBV28
TGTGCCAGCAGTTTATCGTTAGCGGGAGTTTACAATGAGCAGTTCTTC
CASSLSLAGVYNEQFF
>14|TRBJ1-1|.|TRBV27
TGTGCCAGCAGTCGGCAGGGATCGAACACTGAAGCTTTCTTT
CASSRQGSNTEAFF
>14|TRBJ2-7|.|TRBV5-6
TGTGCCAGCACCCCCGGGGGTAGCTCCTACGAGCAGTACTTC
CASTPGGSSYEQYF
>16|TRBJ2-5|TRBD1|TRBV20-1
TGCAGTGCTAGACCGGCGGGGGGACAGGGGATAGAGACCCAGTACTTC
CSARPAGGQGIETQYF
>16|TRBJ1-1|TRBD1|TRBV6-4
TGTGCCAGCAGTGACGGGACAGGGCACGCGAACACTGAAGCTTTCTTT
CASSDGTGHANTEAFF
>15|TRBJ2-7|TRBD2|TRBV3-1
TGTGCCAGCAGCCCCCTCCTAGCGGGGAGGAACGAGCAGTACTTC
CASSPLLAGRNEQYF
>13|TRBJ1-1|.|TRBV7-9
TGTGCCAGCAGCCAACCGGGGAACACTGAAGCTTTCTTT
CASSQPGNTEAFF
>8|TRBJ2-7|.|TRBV27
TGTGCCAGCGGGGGAACAGACTTC
CASGGTDF
>12|TRBJ2-7|TRBD1|TRBV29-1
TGCAGCGCGCTACGGACAGGGAACGAGCAGTACTTC
CSALRTGNEQYF
>15|TRBJ1-5|.|TRBV7-8
TGTGCCAGCAGCCGCGGAACAGGCAAGGATCAGCCCCAGCATTTT
CASSRGTGKDQPQHF